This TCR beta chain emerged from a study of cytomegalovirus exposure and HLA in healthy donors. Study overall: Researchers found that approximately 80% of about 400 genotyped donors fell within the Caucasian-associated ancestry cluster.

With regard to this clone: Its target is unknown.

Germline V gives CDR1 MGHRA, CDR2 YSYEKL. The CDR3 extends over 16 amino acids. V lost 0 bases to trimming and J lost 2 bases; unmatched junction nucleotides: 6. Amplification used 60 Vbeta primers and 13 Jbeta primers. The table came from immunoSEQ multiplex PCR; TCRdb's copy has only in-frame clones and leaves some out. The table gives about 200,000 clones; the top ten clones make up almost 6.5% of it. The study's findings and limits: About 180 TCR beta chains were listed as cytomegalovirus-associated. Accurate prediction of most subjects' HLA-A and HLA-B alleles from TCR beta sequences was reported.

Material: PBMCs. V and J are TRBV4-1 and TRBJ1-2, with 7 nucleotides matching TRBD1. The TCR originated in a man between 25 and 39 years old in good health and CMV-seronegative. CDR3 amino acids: CASSQEAAGGNYGYTF. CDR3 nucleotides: TGCGCCAGCAGCCAAGAAGCGGCAGGGGGGAACTATGGCTACACCTTC.